This T cell receptor (beta chain) emerged from a study of blood T cell repertoires in COVID-19. Profiling relied on immunoSEQ multiplex PCR, and the TCRdb table lists in-frame clones only, not all of them. The sample contains around 150,000 clones, around 85% of which appear only once. This clone was seen only once. Categorization into cohorts depended on clinical history that participants reported. In Cohort 3, a recovered donor had either two negative PCRs, clearance, or symptom resolution. Material for sequencing was PBMCs or T cells enriched from blood (not recorded which). This clonotype was obtained from a woman aged 40-49 years who had recovered from COVID-19.

CDR3: CASSNREVGWQYF. The CDR3 DNA reads as TGTGCCAGCAGCAATCGGGAGGTGGGCTGGCAGTACTTC. The V gene is TRBV5-6, the J gene TRBJ2-7, with TRBD2 matching over 7 bases. This CDR3 is built from 13 residues. With V trimmed by 4 bases and J by 9 bases, 10 bases remained unmatched. Germline assignment: CDR1 SGHDT and CDR2 YYEEEE.